Listed here are 29 T cell receptor beta chains from one sample, sequenced in a study of cytomegalovirus exposure and HLA in healthy donors. Primers for the PCR totalled 60 Vbeta and 13 Jbeta. Profiling relied on immunoSEQ multiplex PCR, and the TCRdb table lists in-frame clones only, not all of them. The table has about 160,000 clones, roughly four fifths seen once. Sequencing was carried out using PBMCs. The receptors stem from a girl aged 2 to 10 in good health and CMV-seropositive.

The gene calls are TRBV5-8 and TRBJ2-3; weak D call: TRBD2 (6 bases). V shed 4 bases and J shed 1 base, with 19 bases lying between them. Per germline, CDR1 SGHTS and CDR2 YDEGEE. This CDR3 region has 17 residues. The CDR3 protein is CASSLSSGVPGTDTQYF. CDR3 in DNA: TGTGCCAGCAGCCTTAGTAGCGGAGTCCCCGGCACAGATACGCAGTATTTT.

The chain recombines TRBV4-1 with TRBJ2-7, with D unresolved. The germline gives CDR1 MGHRA, CDR2 YSYEKL. The CDR3 consists of 15 residues. The germline V and J ends were trimmed by 0 bases and 3 bases, with 12 bases remaining between them. CDR3 sequence (DNA): TGCGCCAGCAGCCAAGATTATGAGGCGAGCTACGAGCAGTACTTC. Translation gives CASSQDYEASYEQYF.

This chain uses TRBV15 with TRBJ2-5; D ambiguous. Germline loops: CDR1 LNHNV, CDR2 YYDKDF (reference sequence). V was shortened by 0 bases and J by 5 bases, with 4 bases between the two germline ends. The length of the CDR3 is 12 residues. The CDR3 spells CATSRDEETQYF. CDR3 sequence (DNA): TGTGCCACCAGCAGAGATGAGGAGACCCAGTACTTC. The full variable domain, completed using reference TRBV15 and TRBJ2-5, is DAMVIQNPRYQVTQFGKPVTLSCSQTLNHNVMYWYQQKSSQAPKLLFHYYDKDFNNEADTPDNFQSRRPNTSFCFLDIRSPGLGDTAMYLCATSRDEETQYFGPGTRLLVL.

V gene TRBV7-2 combines with J gene TRBJ2-7; TRBD2 matches at 8 bases. The junction had 9 bases not matched to a gene; V was cut back by 5 bases and J by 6 bases. The CDR3 totals 14 residues. The V gene's germline CDR1 is SGHTA and CDR2 FQGNSA. The CDR3, as DNA: TGTGCCAGCAGCCCAGAGGCGGGAGGATCCGAGCAGTACTTC. This translates into CASSPEAGGSEQYF.

This chain connects TRBV4-2 to TRBJ2-5; 8 nucleotides agree with TRBD2. CDR3 size: 14 residues. Germline V gene data show CDR1 as LGHNA and CDR2 as YNFKEQ. The junction had 4 bases not matched to a gene; V was cut back by 6 bases and J by 1 base. The CDR3 protein is CASSLREGQETQYF. In DNA form, the CDR3 reads TGTGCCAGCAGTCTCCGGGAGGGCCAAGAGACCCAGTACTTC.

This clone was seen a few times. V usage is TRBV27 and J usage is TRBJ1-1; D ambiguous. CDR1 MNHEY and CDR2 SMNVEV come from the germline V gene (reference sequence). V lost 2 bases and J lost 4, with 8 bases in between. This CDR3 region has 13 residues. The CDR3 loop is CASSLGSITEAFF. The CDR3 DNA follows: TGTGCCAGCAGTTTAGGGAGTATCACTGAAGCTTTCTTT.

The rearrangement joins TRBV5-1 to TRBJ2-7, with TRBD1 as a possible D gene (5 bases). Germline V gene lookup returns CDR1 SGHRS and CDR2 YFSETQ. CDR3 size: 13 residues. The V gene lost 4 bases and the J gene lost 6 bases, with 14 bases spanning the gap. CDR3 region: CASSLTEYSEQYF. CDR3 DNA sequence: TGCGCCAGCAGCCTGACAGAGTATAGCGAGCAGTACTTC.

The rearrangement joins TRBV4-1 to TRBJ1-1; 9 bases are shared with TRBD1. The germline CDR1 and CDR2 sequences are MGHRA and YSYEKL. The CDR3 totals 15 residues. The ends lost 2 bases at V and 6 bases at J; junction bases unmatched: 7. CDR3 in amino acids: CASSQIQGAGAEAFF. Written as DNA, the CDR3 is TGCGCCAGCAGCCAAATACAGGGGGCGGGAGCTGAAGCTTTCTTT.

This sequence joins TRBV30 and TRBJ1-3; 9 bases align to TRBD1. Trimming removed 8 bases from V and 4 bases from J; junction bases left unmatched: 0. This CDR3 comprises 11 residues. Germline V gene data show CDR1 as GTSNPN and CDR2 as SVGIG (reference sequence). CDR3 residues: CAGQGGNTIYF. DNA for the CDR3: TGTGCCGGACAGGGGGGAAACACCATATATTTT.

V and J are TRBV30 and TRBJ1-2; D is possibly TRBD1 (5 bases). Trimming pared 1 base from V and 4 bases from J, leaving 28 bases between. CDR1 is GTSNPN and CDR2 is SVGIG in the germline V gene (reference sequence). The CDR3 covers 19 residues. Here the CDR3 DNA reads TGTGCCTGGAGTGGCCTAACCGGGCCTTCAACCTCAAGGGGCTATGGCTACACCTTC. This translates into CAWSGLTGPSTSRGYGYTF.

The V gene is TRBV30, the J gene TRBJ2-7; D possibly corresponds to TRBD2 (6 bases). The CDR3 length is 16 residues. V was cut by 3 bases and J by 4 bases, with 22 bases left in between. Germline V gene sequence: CDR1 GTSNPN, CDR2 SVGIG (reference sequence). DNA of the CDR3: TGTGCCTGGAGCAGTTCGGGAGTGAGCAGAGGGTACGAGCAGTACTTC. Protein sequence: CAWSSSGVSRGYEQYF.

V usage is TRBV7-9 and J usage is TRBJ2-7, with TRBD1 identical over 7 bases. The CDR3 runs 15 residues. V was pared by 4 bases and J by 2 bases, with 8 bases of the junction left unmatched. The V gene's germline CDR1 is SEHNR and CDR2 FQNEAQ (reference sequence). CDR3 loop: CASSSEQGIAYEQYF. DNA of the CDR3: TGTGCCAGCAGCTCAGAACAGGGGATAGCCTACGAGCAGTACTTC.

The CDR3 bases are TGCAGCGTTCTTACACAGGGGGGGCCCGGGGAGCTGTTTTTT. Its protein product is CSVLTQGGPGELFF. The chain has TRBV29-1 and TRBJ2-2, with D perhaps matching TRBD1 (8 bases). The CDR3 covers 14 residues. Trimming removed 5 bases from V and 6 bases from J, with 16 bases in between. The germline V gene has CDR1 SQVTM and CDR2 ANQGSEA.

V usage is TRBV4-1 and J usage is TRBJ1-5; no clear D. From germline, CDR1 is MGHRA and CDR2 YSYEKL. This CDR3 has 14 residues. The ends were cut back, 1 base at V and 3 bases at J, with 7 bases in the middle. Here the CDR3 reads CASSQVISNQPQHF. The CDR3 nucleotides are TGCGCCAGCAGCCAAGTCATTTCCAATCAGCCCCAGCATTTT.

This clone was seen just once. This rearrangement joins TRBV6-1 to TRBJ1-5, with 7 nucleotides matching TRBD1. The CDR3 spans 12 residues. Losses at the gene ends were 5 bases for V and 10 bases for J; bases not matched to a gene: 5. CDR1 MNHNS and CDR2 SASEGT come from the germline V gene. Here the CDR3 DNA reads TGTGCCAGCAGTCAGGGGGGTGGTCCCCAGCATTTT. This translates into CASSQGGGPQHF.

The chain links TRBV28 to TRBJ2-5, with 8 bases identical to TRBD2. Germline-derived CDR1 and CDR2 are MDHEN and SYDVKM. V lost 6 bases to trimming and J lost 4 bases; unmatched junction nucleotides: 10. The CDR3 has 15 amino acids. The CDR3 coding sequence is TGTGCCAGCAGCCCCTCCACGGGAGGGGTAGAGACCCAGTACTTC. Amino acid sequence: CASSPSTGGVETQYF.

This chain joins TRBV5-1 and TRBJ2-4, with TRBD2 identical over 9 bases. CDR1 and CDR2 from the germline V gene are SGHRS and YFSETQ. The CDR3 spans 14 residues. V lost 4 bases, J lost 6 bases, and 5 bases stayed unmatched. The CDR3 coding sequence is TGCGCCAGCAGCCGGGATAGCGGGGGAAACATTCAGTACTTC. This sequence encodes CASSRDSGGNIQYF. Using reference TRBV5-1 and TRBJ2-4 for the parts outside the CDR3, the full variable domain is KAGVTQTPRYLIKTRGQQVTLSCSPISGHRSVSWYQQTPGQGLQFLFEYFSETQRNKGNFPGRFSGRQFSNSRSEMNVSTLELGDSALYLCASSRDSGGNIQYFGAGTRLSVL.

V is TRBV7-3 and J is TRBJ2-1; 7 nucleotides match TRBD2. The trim removed 5 bases at V and 4 bases at J, leaving 14 bases unmatched. Per germline, CDR1 SGHTA and CDR2 FQGTGA. This CDR3 comprises 17 residues. CDR3 loop: CASSTDSTSHRYNEQFF. CDR3 nucleotide sequence: TGTGCCAGCAGCACCGACTCGACTAGCCACAGATACAATGAGCAGTTCTTC. Variable domain in full (rest from reference TRBV7-3 and TRBJ2-1): GAGVSQTPSNKVTEKGKYVELRCDPISGHTALYWYRQSLGQGPEFLIYFQGTGAADDSGLPNDRFFAVRPEGSVSTLKIQRTERGDSAVYLCASSTDSTSHRYNEQFFGPGTRLTVL.

The chain links TRBV30 to TRBJ1-1; the D gene is possibly TRBD1 (6 bases). The CDR3 covers 15 residues. The ends were cut back, 5 bases at V and 1 base at J, with 17 bases in the middle. The germline V gene has CDR1 GTSNPN and CDR2 SVGIG (reference sequence). The CDR3 bases are TGTGCCTGGGCCTTACCCCACAGGGCGAACACTGAAGCTTTCTTT. It translates to CAWALPHRANTEAFF.

V usage is TRBV19 and J usage is TRBJ2-5; 7 bases fit TRBD2. V shed 6 bases, J shed 1 base, and the junction held 11 bases outside the gene matches. The germline V gene encodes CDR1 LNHDA and CDR2 SQIVND (reference sequence). The CDR3 sequence is 16 residues long. In nucleotides, the CDR3 is TGTGCCAGTAGCCCAGGACTAGTTAGTACCCAAGAGACCCAGTACTTC. It translates to CASSPGLVSTQETQYF.

The V and J genes are TRBV30 and TRBJ1-4; TRBD1 matches 7 bases. The V and J ends lost 1 base and 0 bases, in that order; junction bases with no gene match: 5. This CDR3 region has 16 residues. Germline V gives CDR1 GTSNPN, CDR2 SVGIG (reference sequence). DNA of the CDR3: TGTGCCTGGAGTGATCCTGACAGGGCAACTAATGAAAAACTGTTTTTT. This sequence encodes CAWSDPDRATNEKLFF.

The chain employs TRBV28 and TRBJ1-1; D possibly corresponds to TRBD1 (5 bases). The V gene lost 8 bases and the J gene lost 7 bases, with 14 bases spanning the gap. The length of the CDR3 is 12 residues. Germline assignment: CDR1 MDHEN and CDR2 SYDVKM. CDR3 bases: TGTGCCAGCCAAGAGGGGAGGGGTGAAGCTTTCTTT. It translates to CASQEGRGEAFF. The complete variable domain, with remaining parts taken from reference TRBV28 and TRBJ1-1, reads DVKVTQSSRYLVKRTGEKVFLECVQDMDHENMFWYRQDPGLGLRLIYFSYDVKMKEKGDIPEGYSVSREKKERFSLILESASTNQTSMYLCASQEGRGEAFFGQGTRLTVV.

The chain is built from TRBV28 and TRBJ2-5, with D perhaps TRBD1 (6 bases). The length of the CDR3 is 15 residues. Germline values: CDR1 MDHEN, CDR2 SYDVKM. Trimming cost V 6 bases and J 1 base, with 15 bases left between them. In DNA form, the CDR3 reads TGTGCCAGCAGCCAAAGACACAGGGTCCAAGAGACCCAGTACTTC. Translated: CASSQRHRVQETQYF.

V gene TRBV27 combines with J gene TRBJ1-1; D unresolved. The CDR3 covers 14 residues. From germline, CDR1 is MNHEY and CDR2 SMNVEV (reference sequence). Trimming left V 6 bases short and J 0 bases short, with 11 bases between. Here the CDR3 reads CASSPSTLNTEAFF. The DNA of the CDR3 is TGTGCCAGCAGCCCGAGCACCTTGAACACTGAAGCTTTCTTT.

The chain uses TRBV7-2 and TRBJ2-5; 8 nucleotides match TRBD1. The V and J ends lost 1 base and 3 bases, in that order; junction bases with no gene match: 1. CDR3 length: 14 amino acids. Germline lookup yields CDR1 SGHTA and CDR2 FQGNSA. CDR3 sequence: CASSLGTGKETQYF. DNA for the CDR3: TGTGCCAGCAGCTTAGGGACAGGGAAAGAGACCCAGTACTTC.

The chain is built from TRBV7-9 and TRBJ1-1; the match to TRBD1 covers 8 bases. The CDR3 spans 18 residues. V lost 4 bases, J lost 3 bases, and 16 bases stayed unmatched. CDR1 is SEHNR and CDR2 is FQNEAQ in the germline V gene (reference sequence). The CDR3 coding sequence is TGTGCCAGCAGCTCAGGGCAGGGGGCTGGCGTTAAGGACACTGAAGCTTTCTTT. This translates into CASSSGQGAGVKDTEAFF.

The rearrangement links TRBV27 to TRBJ1-4; TRBD1 is a possible D gene (6 bases). Germline CDR1 and CDR2: MNHEY and SMNVEV (reference sequence). V gave up 3 bases and J gave up 8 bases, with 22 bases separating them. This CDR3 comprises 17 residues. The DNA of the CDR3 is TGTGCCAGCAGTTTGTATGGGCGGGGGGGCCCTAGGGAAAAACTGTTTTTT. This gives the protein CASSLYGRGGPREKLFF.

The chain employs TRBV25-1 and TRBJ2-5; 7 bases line up with TRBD2. The CDR3 contains 13 residues. The germline V gene encodes CDR1 MGHDK and CDR2 SYGVNS. The ends lost 6 bases at V and 4 bases at J; junction bases unmatched: 5. The DNA for the CDR3 is TGTGCCAGCAGCTTATTAGCGGGAGAGACCCAGTACTTC. This gives the protein CASSLLAGETQYF.

This clone was observed a few times. The rearrangement links TRBV7-9 to TRBJ1-2; D gene unclear. This CDR3 has 15 residues. With 1 base removed from V and 7 bases from J, the gap between germline ends came to 16 bases. CDR1 SEHNR and CDR2 FQNEAQ come from the germline V gene (reference sequence). The CDR3 nucleotides read TGTGCCAGCAGCTTAGGCGCTAGCCGGATCACTGGCTACACCTTC. Its protein product is CASSLGASRITGYTF. Together with reference TRBV7-9 and TRBJ1-2, the CDR3 gives the full variable domain: DTGVSQNPRHKITKRGQNVTFRCDPISEHNRLYWYRQTLGQGPEFLTYFQNEAQLEKSRLLSDRFSAERPKGSFSTLEIQRTEQGDSAMYLCASSLGASRITGYTFGSGTRLTVV.